The entry below describes one T cell receptor beta chain. This clonotype occurred many times. Its target antigen remains unknown. Base qualities are missing; no much larger clone stands one base away. This specimen comes from a study of T-cell reconstitution after alpha-beta-depleted transplantation in children (dated by TCRdb to 2015 to 2016). For the wider study: T-cell immune reconstitution after TCRalphabeta/CD19-depleted allogeneic hematopoietic cell transplantation in children was quantitatively tracked in the study by means of TCR repertoire profiling.

What the research found in general, with its limitations: Over the following months the frequencies of hyperexpanded clones went down, and after one year T-cell counts and TCRbeta diversity were mostly credited to newly produced T cells. The apparently early recovery of alphabetaT-cell counts about two months after transplant reportedly depended on only several hundred rapidly expanded clones that came from non-depleted graft cells. The high TCRbeta diversity at day 60 in some patients was ascribed to recipient T cells and intrathymic progenitors that had survived conditioning.

The treatment or condition label of this sample denotes: allogeneic hematopoietic cell transplantation with graft depleted of TCRalphabeta T cells and CD19 B cells. TCRalphabeta/CD19-depleted allogeneic hematopoietic cell grafts were given to the transplant recipients, all of whom were children. The germline V gene specifies MDHEN as CDR1 and SYDVKM as CDR2. The germline V end is reduced by 3 bases and the J end by 3 bases; junction bases left unmatched: 8. The CDR3 numbers 17 residues from cysteine through phenylalanine. Only the CDR3 portion is preserved as DNA: 51 bases, with reading frame beginning at the first base. Library preparation employed PCR. TCRdb shows the sequencer as Illumina HiSeq 2500. TCR libraries were prepared with molecular barcoding, using unique molecular identifiers to normalize TCRbeta repertoire quantification. TCRdb reran the public reads through fastp at Q25 and MiXCR, keeping productive beta chains. Identical CDR3 proteins give one entry, which carries the most common genes and DNA. For this sample the table gives approximately 500,000 distinct CDR3 sequences, of which roughly a tenth were detected only once. The ten top clones hold just over 2% of the sample.

The sample consisted of PBMCs, taken before TCRalphabeta/CD19-depleted stem cell transplant. Rearrangement joined TRBV28 to TRBJ2-1; a stretch of 10 junction bases matches TRBD2. The clonotype originates from a child younger than 10 with inherited bone marrow failure, due to receive a stem cell transplant. The DNA sequence is given as TGTGCCAGCAGTTTCGCTTCGGCTAGCGGGAGCTACAATGAGCAGTTCTTC. Protein translation: CASSFASASGSYNEQFF. Here the CDR3 is joined to the reference TRBV28 and TRBJ2-1 genes, and the full variable domain is: DVKVTQSSRYLVKRTGEKVFLECVQDMDHENMFWYRQDPGLGLRLIYFSYDVKMKEKGDIPEGYSVSREKKERFSLILESASTNQTSMYLCASSFASASGSYNEQFFGPGTRLTVL.